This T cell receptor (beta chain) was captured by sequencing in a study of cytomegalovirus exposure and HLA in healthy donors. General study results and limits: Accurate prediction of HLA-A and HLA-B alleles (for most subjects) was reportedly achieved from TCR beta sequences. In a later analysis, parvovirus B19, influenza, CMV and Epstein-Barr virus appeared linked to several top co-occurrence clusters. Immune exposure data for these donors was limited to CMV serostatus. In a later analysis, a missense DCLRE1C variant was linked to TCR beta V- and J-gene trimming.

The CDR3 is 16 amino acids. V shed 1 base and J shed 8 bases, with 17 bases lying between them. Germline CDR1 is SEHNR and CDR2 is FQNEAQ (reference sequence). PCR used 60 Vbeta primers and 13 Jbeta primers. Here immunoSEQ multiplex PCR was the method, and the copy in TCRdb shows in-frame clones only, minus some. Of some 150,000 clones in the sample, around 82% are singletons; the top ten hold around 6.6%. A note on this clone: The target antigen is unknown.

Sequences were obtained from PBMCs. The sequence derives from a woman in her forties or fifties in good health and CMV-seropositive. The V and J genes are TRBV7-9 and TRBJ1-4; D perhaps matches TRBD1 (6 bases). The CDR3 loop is CASSLGSGHEGEKLFF. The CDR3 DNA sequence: TGTGCCAGCAGCTTAGGGTCGGGACACGAAGGGGAAAAACTGTTTTTT.